The 4 T cell receptor beta chains below were found in one sample sequenced in a study of cytomegalovirus exposure and HLA in healthy donors. Primers included in the PCR were 60 Vbeta and 13 Jbeta primers. This table comes from immunoSEQ multiplex PCR, and its TCRdb copy is limited to in-frame clones, with some not included. The listing contains some 200,000 clones. Sequencing used PBMCs. All receptors come from a boy younger than 18 in good health and CMV-seronegative.

The CDR3 nucleotides are TGTGCCATCAGTGACAGCGCCTACGAGCAGTACTTC. Encoded protein: CAISDSAYEQYF. The gene calls are TRBV10-3 and TRBJ2-7; D gene ambiguous. V was shortened by 3 bases and J by 2 bases, with 5 bases between the two germline ends. Germline CDR1 is ENHRY and CDR2 is SYGVKD. This CDR3 is 12 amino acids long.

The genes are TRBV27 and TRBJ2-5; 7 nucleotides match TRBD2. With V trimmed by 6 bases and J by 7 bases, 14 bases remained unmatched. The CDR3 sequence is 15 residues long. The germline CDR1 and CDR2 sequences are MNHEY and SMNVEV (reference sequence). CDR3 sequence: CASSPGTTPGWTQYF. Here the CDR3 DNA reads TGTGCCAGCAGCCCCGGGACTACACCCGGGTGGACCCAGTACTTC.

CDR3 DNA sequence: TGCGCCAGCAGCTTAGGTGGGGCTAGCGGGGGGGCCTACGAGCAGTACTTC. Its translation is CASSLGGASGGAYEQYF. This chain connects TRBV5-1 to TRBJ2-7, with 12 bases that match TRBD2. The CDR3 has 17 residues. Unmatched junction bases numbered 8, after V lost 2 bases and J lost 2 bases. Germline loops: CDR1 SGHRS, CDR2 YFSETQ.

The chain is built from TRBV9 and TRBJ2-3; 13 bases line up with TRBD2. Germline values: CDR1 SGDLS, CDR2 YYNGEE. This CDR3 has 16 amino acids. V gave up 4 bases and J gave up 4 bases; unmatched junction bases: 6. CDR3 region: CASSPRLAGGPDTQYF. As DNA, the CDR3 is TGTGCCAGCAGCCCCCGACTAGCGGGGGGCCCAGATACGCAGTATTTT.